Presented here are 6 T cell receptor beta chains from one specimen sequenced in a study of T cell repertoires in cytomegalovirus infection. MiXCR was run by TCRdb on the reads, yielding one entry per CDR3 protein. The sample yields 200,000 or so distinct CDR3 sequences, 25% to 30% seen once. The sample comprised PBMCs. These receptors all come from a human donor in good health (CMV status not recorded). Some clones in this sample may be carry-over from other donors' samples.

The chain carries TRBV11-1 and TRBJ2-5; TRBD1 aligns across 8 bases. The trim removed 2 bases at V and 4 bases at J, leaving 6 bases unmatched. Germline values: CDR1 SGHAT, CDR2 FQDESV (reference sequence). The CDR3 is 15 amino acids. The CDR3 coding sequence is TGTGCCAGCAGCTTACCAGGACAGGGCGGAGAGACCCAGTACTTC. It is translated as CASSLPGQGGETQYF.

The V and J genes are TRBV10-3 and TRBJ2-6; 7 bases fit TRBD1. From germline, CDR1 is ENHRY and CDR2 SYGVKD. CDR3 length: 17 amino acids. The V and J ends lost 3 bases and 0 bases, in that order; junction bases with no gene match: 5. CDR3 sequence (DNA): TGTGCCATCAGTGAAGGACAGGCCTCCTCTGGGGCCAACGTCCTGACTTTC. It encodes CAISEGQASSGANVLTF.

This clonotype was observed at least ten times. J is TRBJ1-6 and V is TRBV7-2; D gene ambiguous. V was cut by 3 bases and J by 5 bases, with 5 bases left in between. CDR1 and CDR2 from the germline V gene are SGHTA and FQGNSA. This CDR3 has 13 amino acids. The CDR3 is CASSFPNNSPLHF. As DNA, the CDR3 is TGTGCCAGCAGCTTCCCTAATAATTCACCCCTCCACTTT.

This rearrangement joins TRBV5-1 to TRBJ2-5, with a weak D call TRBD2 (5 bases). V was trimmed by 0 bases and J by 0 bases, leaving 12 bases between them. CDR3 length: 16 residues. Germline loops: CDR1 SGHRS, CDR2 YFSETQ. The CDR3 here is CASSLGGREDQETQYF. The CDR3 DNA reads as TGCGCCAGCAGCTTGGGCGGTCGGGAAGACCAAGAGACCCAGTACTTC.

This clonotype has more than one count but fewer than ten. The V gene is TRBV29-1, the J gene TRBJ1-1, with D unclear. This CDR3 contains 11 residues. Per the germline V gene, CDR1 is SQVTM and CDR2 is ANQGSEA. The V end was cut by 7 bases, the J end by 3 bases, with 9 bases between. The CDR3 here is CSAAIDTEAFF. In DNA form, the CDR3 reads TGCAGCGCAGCCATCGACACTGAAGCTTTCTTT.

The J gene is TRBJ2-7, the V gene TRBV7-8; D is perhaps TRBD1 (5 bases). The V and J ends lost 5 bases and 0 bases respectively, with 11 bases between them. This CDR3 is 14 amino acids long. Germline V gene data show CDR1 as SGHVS and CDR2 as FQNEAQ. The CDR3 protein is CASSLGANSYEQYF. The CDR3, as DNA: TGTGCCAGCAGCCTAGGGGCAAACTCCTACGAGCAGTACTTC.